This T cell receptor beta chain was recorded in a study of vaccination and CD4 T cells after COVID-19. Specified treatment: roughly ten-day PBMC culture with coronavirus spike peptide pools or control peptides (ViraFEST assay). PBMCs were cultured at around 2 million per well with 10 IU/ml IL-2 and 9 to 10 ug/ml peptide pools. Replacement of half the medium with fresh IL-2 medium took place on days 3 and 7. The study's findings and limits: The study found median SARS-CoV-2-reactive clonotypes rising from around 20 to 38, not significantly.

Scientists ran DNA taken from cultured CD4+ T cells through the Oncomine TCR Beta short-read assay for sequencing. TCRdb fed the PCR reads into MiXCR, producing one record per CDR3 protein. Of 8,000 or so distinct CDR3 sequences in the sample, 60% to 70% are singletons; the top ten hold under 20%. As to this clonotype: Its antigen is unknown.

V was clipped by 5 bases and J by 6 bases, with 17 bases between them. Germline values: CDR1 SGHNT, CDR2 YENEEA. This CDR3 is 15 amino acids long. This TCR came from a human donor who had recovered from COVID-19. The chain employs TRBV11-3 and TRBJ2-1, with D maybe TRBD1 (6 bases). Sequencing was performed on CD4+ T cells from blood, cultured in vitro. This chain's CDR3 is CASSPDGQRINEQFF. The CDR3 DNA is TGTGCCAGCAGCCCAGATGGACAGAGAATCAATGAGCAGTTCTTC.